A selection of T cell receptor beta chains follows, all from one sample in a study of human T cells and chemical hapten exposure. MiXCR was run by TCRdb on the RACE reads, yielding one entry per CDR3 protein. The sample carries approximately 79,000 distinct CDR3 sequences, approximately 9% recorded once. This specimen consisted of whole blood, obtained in connection with sensitization to the hapten diphenylcyclopropenone (DPC). All receptors derive from a man aged 40-49 years with alopecia areata. Some clones in this sample may be carry-over from other donors' samples. CDR3s include the opening cysteine and the closing phenylalanine or tryptophan. Fields, in order: V gene, J gene, D gene, clone size, CDR3 protein, CDR3 DNA. D genes are given only for firm matches. Size tells how often a clone was seen (once, few, many) or the class of an expanded clone, and some rows leave it out.

V: TRBV24-1
J: TRBJ2-3
D: -
size: few
CDR3: CATRWSDTQYF
DNA: TGTGCCACCCGGTGGTCAGATACGCAGTATTTT

V: TRBV27
J: TRBJ1-2
D: -
size: many
CDR3: CASSLTQGSVYGYTF
DNA: TGTGCCAGCAGTTTGACCCAGGGTTCCGTCTATGGCTACACCTTC

V: TRBV29-1
J: TRBJ2-1
D: -
size: many
CDR3: CSVLPGNEQFF
DNA: TGCAGCGTTCTCCCCGGCAATGAGCAGTTCTTC

V: TRBV29-1
J: TRBJ2-3
D: TRBD2
size: -
CDR3: CSVVAGGTDTQYF
DNA: TGCAGCGTCGTAGCGGGAGGCACAGATACGCAGTATTTT

V: TRBV5-1
J: TRBJ1-1
D: TRBD1
size: many
CDR3: CASSLGAGGRSTEAFF
DNA: TGCGCCAGCAGCTTGGGGGCAGGGGGCAGGAGCACTGAAGCTTTCTTT

V: TRBV7-9
J: TRBJ2-3
D: -
size: many
CDR3: CASSLLTDTQYF
DNA: TGTGCCAGCAGTCTCCTCACAGATACGCAGTATTTT

V: TRBV2
J: TRBJ2-1
D: TRBD2
size: few
CDR3: CASTDSGSSYNEQFF
DNA: TGTGCCAGCACGGATAGCGGGAGCTCCTACAATGAGCAGTTCTTC

V: TRBV9
J: TRBJ2-3
D: -
size: many
CDR3: CASSVRATDTQYF
DNA: TGTGCCAGCAGCGTCCGTGCCACAGATACGCAGTATTTT

V: TRBV20-1
J: TRBJ2-7
D: -
size: few
CDR3: CSARTGYEQYF
DNA: TGCAGTGCTAGGACGGGTTACGAGCAGTACTTC

V: TRBV5-4
J: TRBJ1-3
D: -
size: few
CDR3: CASSPPEPGNTIYF
DNA: TGTGCCAGCAGCCCGCCAGAGCCTGGAAACACCATATATTTT

V: TRBV20-1
J: TRBJ2-5
D: -
size: many
CDR3: CSASEKGEETQYF
DNA: TGCAGTGCCAGCGAGAAAGGGGAAGAGACCCAGTACTTC

V: TRBV7-3
J: TRBJ1-1
D: -
size: many
CDR3: CASSSDRNTEAFF
DNA: TGTGCCAGCAGCTCTGACAGGAACACTGAAGCTTTCTTT

V: TRBV7-9
J: TRBJ2-5
D: TRBD1
size: -
CDR3: CASSRDRDQETQYF
DNA: TGTGCCAGCAGCCGCGACAGGGACCAAGAGACCCAGTACTTC

V: TRBV13
J: TRBJ2-3
D: -
size: few
CDR3: CASSFDKSGGRTDTQYF
DNA: TGTGCCAGCAGCTTCGATAAATCCGGGGGGCGCACAGATACGCAGTATTTT

V: TRBV9
J: TRBJ2-3
D: TRBD2
size: many
CDR3: CASSEEAGDTDTQYF
DNA: TGTGCCAGCAGCGAGGAGGCGGGGGACACAGATACGCAGTATTTT

V: TRBV28
J: TRBJ1-1
D: -
size: many
CDR3: CASSGGGHLNTEAFF
DNA: TGTGCCAGCAGTGGAGGGGGACATTTGAACACTGAAGCTTTCTTT

V: TRBV18
J: TRBJ1-1
D: -
size: -
CDR3: CASSPPLARGTEAFF
DNA: TGTGCCAGCTCACCACCGCTGGCGAGGGGCACTGAAGCTTTCTTT

V: TRBV11-3
J: TRBJ1-1
D: -
size: many
CDR3: CASSLDLSTEAFF
DNA: TGTGCCAGCAGCTTAGATCTGAGCACTGAAGCTTTCTTT

V: TRBV25-1
J: TRBJ2-3
D: -
size: -
CDR3: CASSWGEGTTDTQYF
DNA: TGTGCCAGCAGTTGGGGTGAGGGAACCACAGATACGCAGTATTTT

V: TRBV10-3
J: TRBJ1-1
D: -
size: many
CDR3: CAISESAGNTEAFF
DNA: TGTGCCATCAGTGAGTCGGCAGGGAACACTGAAGCTTTCTTT

V: TRBV12-3/TRBV12-4
J: TRBJ2-1
D: -
size: -
CDR3: CASSFGRPEHNEQFF
DNA: TGTGCCAGCAGTTTCGGACGACCAGAACACAATGAGCAGTTCTTC

V: TRBV11-2
J: TRBJ2-1
D: -
size: many
CDR3: CASSPFTYNEQFF
DNA: TGTGCCAGCAGCCCGTTCACCTACAATGAGCAGTTCTTC

V: TRBV12-3/TRBV12-4
J: TRBJ1-5
D: TRBD1
size: many
CDR3: CASSLGQGVIQPQHF
DNA: TGTGCCAGCAGTTTAGGACAGGGGGTGATTCAGCCCCAGCATTTT

V: TRBV20-1
J: TRBJ2-3
D: TRBD2
size: -
CDR3: CSARGLAEPTDTQYF
DNA: TGCAGTGCTAGAGGACTAGCGGAGCCCACAGATACGCAGTATTTT